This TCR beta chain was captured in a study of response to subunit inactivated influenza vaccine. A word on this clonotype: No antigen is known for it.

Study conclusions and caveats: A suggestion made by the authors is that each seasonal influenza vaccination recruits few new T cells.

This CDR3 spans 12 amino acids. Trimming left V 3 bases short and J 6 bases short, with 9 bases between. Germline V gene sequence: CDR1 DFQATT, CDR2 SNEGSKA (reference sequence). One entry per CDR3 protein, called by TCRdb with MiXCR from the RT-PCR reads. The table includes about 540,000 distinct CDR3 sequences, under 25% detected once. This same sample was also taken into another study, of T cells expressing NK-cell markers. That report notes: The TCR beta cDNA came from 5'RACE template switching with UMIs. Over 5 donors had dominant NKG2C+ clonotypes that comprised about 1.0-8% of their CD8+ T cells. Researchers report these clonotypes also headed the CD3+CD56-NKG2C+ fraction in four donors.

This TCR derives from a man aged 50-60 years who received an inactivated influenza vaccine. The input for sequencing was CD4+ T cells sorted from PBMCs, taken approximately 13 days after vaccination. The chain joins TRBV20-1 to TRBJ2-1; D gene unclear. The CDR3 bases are TGCAGTGCTAGTCTGGCGATCAATGAGCAGTTCTTC. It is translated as CSASLAINEQFF.